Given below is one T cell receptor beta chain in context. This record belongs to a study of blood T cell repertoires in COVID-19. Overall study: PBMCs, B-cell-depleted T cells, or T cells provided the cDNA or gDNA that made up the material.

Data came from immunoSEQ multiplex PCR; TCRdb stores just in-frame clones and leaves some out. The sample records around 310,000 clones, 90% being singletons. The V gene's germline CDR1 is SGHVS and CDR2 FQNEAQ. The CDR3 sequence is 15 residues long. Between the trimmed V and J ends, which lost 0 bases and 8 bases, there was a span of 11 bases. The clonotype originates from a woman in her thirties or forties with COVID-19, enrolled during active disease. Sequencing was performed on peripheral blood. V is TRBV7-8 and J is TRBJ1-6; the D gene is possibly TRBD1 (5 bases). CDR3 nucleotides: TGTGCCAGCAGCTTAGCGTTCACGGGGGATTCACCCCTCCACTTT. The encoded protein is CASSLAFTGDSPLHF.